A single sample is the source of the 16 T cell receptor beta chains below, sequenced in a study of brain T cells in children with intractable seizures. Some clones are missing from TCRdb's copy, which holds only in-frame ones; the method was immunoSEQ multiplex PCR. Of 70,000 to 90,000 clones listed, approximately 94% were seen once; the top ten hold roughly 1.4%. The material was peripheral blood, obtained at surgery. The source is a boy under two years old with tuberous sclerosis and intractable seizures.

The J gene is TRBJ2-3, the V gene TRBV10-3, with a tentative D call TRBD1 (6 bases). V was trimmed by 0 bases and J by 2 bases, leaving 9 bases between them. The CDR3 runs 15 residues. Germline CDR1 and CDR2: ENHRY and SYGVKD. The CDR3 region is CAISESQGFTDTQYF. CDR3 bases: TGTGCCATCAGTGAGTCGCAGGGGTTCACAGATACGCAGTATTTT.

This rearrangement joins TRBV5-4 to TRBJ2-3; TRBD2 is a possible D gene (6 bases). The CDR3 sequence is 14 residues long. Trimming took off 10 bases at V and 0 bases at J, with 15 bases between the two ends. Germline assignment: CDR1 SGHNT and CDR2 YYREEE (reference sequence). The CDR3 loop reads CAVPGDPSTDTQYF. CDR3 bases: TGTGCCGTACCGGGGGACCCCAGCACAGATACGCAGTATTTT.

The chain employs TRBV29-1 and TRBJ1-1; D is unresolved. CDR3 size: 13 residues. CDR1 is SQVTM and CDR2 is ANQGSEA in the germline V gene. V was clipped by 6 bases and J by 5 bases, with 16 bases between them. The CDR3 reads CSVAPTRRTEAFF. CDR3 bases: TGCAGCGTCGCCCCGACTCGGCGGACTGAAGCTTTCTTT. The full variable domain, in which reference TRBV29-1 and TRBJ1-1 provide the parts outside the CDR3, is SAVISQKPSRDICQRGTSLTIQCQVDSQVTMMFWYRQQPGQSLTLIATANQGSEATYESGFVIDKFPISRPNLTFSTLTVSNMSPEDSSIYLCSVAPTRRTEAFFGQGTRLTVV.

The rearrangement links TRBV20-1 to TRBJ2-3; D unresolved. The CDR3 loop spans 10 amino acids. Per germline, CDR1 DFQATT and CDR2 SNEGSKA (reference sequence). Written as DNA, the CDR3 is TGCAGGCCCTTGGAAGATACGCAGTATTTT. Translated: CRPLEDTQYF.

The chain carries TRBV6-5 and TRBJ1-2; 10 nucleotides match TRBD1. Germline assignment: CDR1 MNHEY and CDR2 SVGAGI. The CDR3 has 15 residues. The ends lost 7 bases at V and 4 bases at J; junction bases unmatched: 9. The CDR3 protein is CASTSSGQGLYGYTF. CDR3 nucleotides: TGTGCCAGCACGTCCTCGGGACAGGGGCTCTATGGCTACACCTTC.

The chain couples TRBV11-2 to TRBJ2-5; 9 nucleotides align to TRBD2. V was pared by 3 bases and J by 0 bases, with 14 bases of the junction left unmatched. The CDR3 covers 19 residues. Germline CDR1 is SGHAT and CDR2 is FQNNGV. The CDR3 is CASSFHSGRRGMYQETQYF. Written as DNA, the CDR3 is TGTGCCAGCAGCTTCCATAGCGGGAGAAGGGGGATGTACCAAGAGACCCAGTACTTC.

The rearrangement joins TRBV28 to TRBJ2-2, with 7 bases matching TRBD1. This CDR3 comprises 15 residues. V lost 3 bases, J lost 6 bases, and 7 bases stayed unmatched. CDR1 is MDHEN and CDR2 is SYDVKM in the germline V gene. The CDR3 region is CASSLIQGLSGELFF. As DNA, the CDR3 is TGTGCCAGCAGTTTGATACAGGGGTTGTCCGGGGAGCTGTTTTTT.

This sequence joins TRBV5-6 and TRBJ1-2; D is uncertain. Germline V gene lookup returns CDR1 SGHDT and CDR2 YYEEEE. V shed 1 base and J shed 6 bases, with 19 bases lying between them. The CDR3 loop spans 16 amino acids. CDR3 sequence: CASSLNLLGFGDGYTF. The DNA for the CDR3 is TGTGCCAGCAGCTTGAATCTATTAGGTTTTGGGGATGGCTACACCTTC. Together with reference TRBV5-6 and TRBJ1-2, the CDR3 gives the full variable domain: DAGVTQSPTHLIKTRGQQVTLRCSPKSGHDTVSWYQQALGQGPQFIFQYYEEEERQRGNFPDRFSGHQFPNYSSELNVNALLLGDSALYLCASSLNLLGFGDGYTFGSGTRLTVV.

V is TRBV3-1 (or the pseudogene TRBV3-2) and J is TRBJ1-6; possible D gene TRBD1, 6 bases. The CDR3 extends over 16 amino acids. The germline CDR1 and CDR2 sequences are LGHDT and YNNKEL (reference sequence). V lost 0 bases and J 5 bases, leaving 11 bases between the germline ends. Written as DNA, the CDR3 is TGTGCCAGCAGCCAAGAGGGGACACTCAATAATTCACCCCTCCACTTT. It is translated as CASSQEGTLNNSPLHF.

The CDR3 sequence: CASSSRAFVTDYEQYF. The CDR3 DNA is TGTGCCAGCAGTTCCAGGGCGTTCGTTACGGACTACGAGCAGTACTTC. This chain joins TRBV6-5 and TRBJ2-7, with TRBD1 as a possible D gene (5 bases). V gave up 4 bases and J gave up 3 bases, with 19 bases separating them. Germline values: CDR1 MNHEY, CDR2 SVGAGI. This CDR3 is 16 amino acids long.

This chain uses TRBV11-3 with TRBJ2-3; D ambiguous. V lost 1 base and J lost 4, with 3 bases in between. The CDR3 sequence is 12 residues long. Germline V gives CDR1 SGHNT, CDR2 YENEEA. DNA for the CDR3: TGTGCCAGCAGCTTAGTCCCAGATACGCAGTATTTT. Translation gives CASSLVPDTQYF. Based on the CDR3 plus reference TRBV11-3 and TRBJ2-3, the full variable domain is EAGVVQSPRYKIIEKKQPVAFWCNPISGHNTLYWYLQNLGQGPELLIRYENEEAVDDSQLPKDRFSAERLKGVDSTLKIQPAELGDSAVYLCASSLVPDTQYFGPGTRLTVL.

This rearrangement joins TRBV19 to TRBJ1-2; no reliable D call. The CDR3 consists of 13 residues. Deletions cut 5 bases from V and 0 bases from J, with 7 bases between. Germline V gene data show CDR1 as LNHDA and CDR2 as SQIVND (reference sequence). The CDR3 loop reads CASSYGSNYGYTF. The CDR3 nucleotides read TGTGCCAGTAGTTACGGATCTAACTATGGCTACACCTTC. Variable domain in full (rest from reference TRBV19 and TRBJ1-2): DGGITQSPKYLFRKEGQNVTLSCEQNLNHDAMYWYRQDPGQGLRLIYYSQIVNDFQKGDIAEGYSVSREKKESFPLTVTSAQKNPTAFYLCASSYGSNYGYTFGSGTRLTVV.

In its sample, this clone was seen once. This chain joins TRBV29-1 and TRBJ1-1, with TRBD1 matching over 8 bases. Germline V gives CDR1 SQVTM, CDR2 ANQGSEA. V trimming: 7 bases; J trimming: 0 bases; junction bases outside the gene matches: 7. The CDR3 spans 14 residues. The CDR3 spells CSATPTGVNTEAFF. Here the CDR3 DNA reads TGCAGCGCTACCCCGACAGGGGTGAACACTGAAGCTTTCTTT. The whole variable domain, filled in from reference TRBV29-1 and TRBJ1-1, reads SAVISQKPSRDICQRGTSLTIQCQVDSQVTMMFWYRQQPGQSLTLIATANQGSEATYESGFVIDKFPISRPNLTFSTLTVSNMSPEDSSIYLCSATPTGVNTEAFFGQGTRLTVV.

V gene TRBV5-1 combines with J gene TRBJ2-3; tentative D call: TRBD2 (6 bases). Trimming stripped 4 bases from V and 0 bases from J, with 15 bases between. The CDR3 contains 16 residues. The V gene's germline CDR1 is SGHRS and CDR2 YFSETQ. The CDR3 DNA sequence: TGCGCCAGCAGCCCCGGGACTGTGACTAGCACAGATACGCAGTATTTT. Translation gives CASSPGTVTSTDTQYF.

J is TRBJ1-6 and V is TRBV19, with D possibly TRBD1 on 6 matching bases. The CDR3 loop spans 16 amino acids. The germline gives CDR1 LNHDA, CDR2 SQIVND (reference sequence). The V gene lost 5 bases and the J gene lost 7 bases, with 18 bases spanning the gap. The CDR3 here is CASSPRTGFYNSPLHF. In nucleotides, the CDR3 is TGTGCCAGTAGTCCGCGAACAGGGTTCTACAATTCACCCCTCCACTTT.

J is TRBJ1-2 and V is TRBV11-2; D may be TRBD1 (6 bases). V lost 2 bases to trimming and J lost 5 bases, with 15 bases between them. This CDR3 contains 15 residues. From germline, CDR1 is SGHAT and CDR2 FQNNGV. CDR3 protein: CASSLIVDSTYGYTF. The CDR3, as DNA: TGTGCCAGCAGCTTAATAGTGGACAGCACGTATGGCTACACCTTC.